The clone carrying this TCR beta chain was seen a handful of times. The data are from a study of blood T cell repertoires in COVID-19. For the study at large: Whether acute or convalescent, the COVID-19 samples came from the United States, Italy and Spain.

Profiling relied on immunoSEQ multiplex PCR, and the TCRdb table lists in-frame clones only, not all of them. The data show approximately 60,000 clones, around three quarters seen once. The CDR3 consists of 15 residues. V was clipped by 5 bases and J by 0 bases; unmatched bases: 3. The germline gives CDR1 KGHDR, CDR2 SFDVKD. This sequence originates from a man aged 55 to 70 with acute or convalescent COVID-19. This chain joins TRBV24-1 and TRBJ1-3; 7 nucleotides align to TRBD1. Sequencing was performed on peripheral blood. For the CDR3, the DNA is TGTGCCACCAGTGCCGGGGACAGCTCTGGAAACACCATATATTTT. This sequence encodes CATSAGDSSGNTIYF.